This T cell receptor (beta chain) emerged from a study of blood T cell repertoires in COVID-19. In the study overall: Acute and convalescent COVID-19 specimens originated in the United States, Italy and Spain. From T cells, B-cell-depleted T cells, or PBMCs came the material, which was cDNA or gDNA.

The V gene end was trimmed by 0 bases and the J gene end by 4 bases; junction bases not matched to a gene: 8. In germline, CDR1 is SGHKS, CDR2 YYEKEE (reference sequence). The CDR3 loop spans 16 amino acids. Per the authors' pipeline: Nucleated cell number was recorded as an estimate derived from reference gene primer amplification. Data came from immunoSEQ multiplex PCR; TCRdb stores just in-frame clones and leaves some out. The DNA gave D and trimming, while V, J and clone size come from that table. The sample has just over 30,000 clones; approximately 88% are singletons. The chain joins TRBV5-5 to TRBJ2-5; TRBD2 matches at 8 bases. The sample consisted of peripheral blood. This receptor was obtained from a woman in her 40s with active or convalescent COVID-19. CDR3 nucleotides: TGTGCCAGCAGCTTGGGGGCGGGAGGCCCGGGAGAGACCCAGTACTTC. It codes for CASSLGAGGPGETQYF.